The entry below gives a single T cell receptor (beta chain) sequence along with its context. Its antigen is undetermined. This CDR3 has 12 residues. From germline, CDR1 is SNHLY and CDR2 FYNNEI. V dropped 1 base and J dropped 9; count of bases not matched to a gene: 2. This sample is part of a study of cytomegalovirus exposure and HLA in healthy donors. The PCR used 60 Vbeta and 13 Jbeta primers. Assay: immunoSEQ multiplex PCR; the TCRdb copy retains only in-frame clones and omits some. The sample comprises 200,000 or so clones, 75% to 90% of which are singletons, and approximately 6.3% rests with the top ten. Whole-study results and caveats: Cytomegalovirus-associated TCR beta chains were listed, numbering under 200. Among immune exposure information, only CMV serostatus was available.

The origin of this receptor is a man between 40 and 49 years old in good health and CMV-seropositive. This chain joins TRBV2 and TRBJ2-7, with 8 nucleotides matching TRBD2. What was sequenced was PBMCs. CDR3: CASSEGGGRQYF. The CDR3 coding sequence is TGTGCCAGCAGTGAAGGCGGGGGGCGGCAGTACTTC. Variable domain in full (rest from reference TRBV2 and TRBJ2-7): EPEVTQTPSHQVTQMGQEVILRCVPISNHLYFYWYRQILGQKVEFLVSFYNNEISEKSEIFDDQFSVERPDGSNFTLKIRSTKLEDSAMYFCASSEGGGRQYFGPGTRLTVT.